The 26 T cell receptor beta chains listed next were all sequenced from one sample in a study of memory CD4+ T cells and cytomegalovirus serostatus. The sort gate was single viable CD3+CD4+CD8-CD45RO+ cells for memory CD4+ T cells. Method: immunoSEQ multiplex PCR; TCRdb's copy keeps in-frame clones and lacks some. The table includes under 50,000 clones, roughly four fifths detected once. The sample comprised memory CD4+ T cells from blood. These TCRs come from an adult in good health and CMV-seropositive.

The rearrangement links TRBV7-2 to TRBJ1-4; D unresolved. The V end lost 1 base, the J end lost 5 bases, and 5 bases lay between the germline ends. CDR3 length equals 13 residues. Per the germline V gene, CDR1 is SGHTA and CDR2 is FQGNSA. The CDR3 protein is CASSLDLNEKLFF. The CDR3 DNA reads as TGTGCCAGCAGCTTAGACCTAAATGAAAAACTGTTTTTT.

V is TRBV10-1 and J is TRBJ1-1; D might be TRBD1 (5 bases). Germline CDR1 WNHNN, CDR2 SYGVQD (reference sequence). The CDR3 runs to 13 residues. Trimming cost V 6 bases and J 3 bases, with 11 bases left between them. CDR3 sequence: CASSRERDTEAFF. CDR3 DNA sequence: TGCGCCAGCAGCAGGGAGAGGGACACTGAAGCTTTCTTT.

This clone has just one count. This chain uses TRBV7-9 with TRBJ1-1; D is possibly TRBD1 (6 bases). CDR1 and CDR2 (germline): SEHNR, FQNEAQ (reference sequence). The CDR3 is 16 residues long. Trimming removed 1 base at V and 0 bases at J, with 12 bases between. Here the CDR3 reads CASSLDSGEVNTEAFF. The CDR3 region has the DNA TGTGCCAGCAGCTTAGATTCAGGGGAGGTGAACACTGAAGCTTTCTTT.

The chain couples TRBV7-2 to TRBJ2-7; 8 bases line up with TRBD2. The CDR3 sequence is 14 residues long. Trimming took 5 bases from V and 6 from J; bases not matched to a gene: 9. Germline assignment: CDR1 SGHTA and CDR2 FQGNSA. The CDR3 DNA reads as TGTGCCAGCAGCAGCGGGGGAGAAGCCTCCGAGCAGTACTTC. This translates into CASSSGGEASEQYF.

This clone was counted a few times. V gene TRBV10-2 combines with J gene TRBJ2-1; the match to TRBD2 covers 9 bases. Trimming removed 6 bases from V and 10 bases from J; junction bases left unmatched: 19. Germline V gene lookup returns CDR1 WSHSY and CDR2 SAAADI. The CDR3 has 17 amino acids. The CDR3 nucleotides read TGCGCCAGCAGGGGGGGTATTTTGGAGCGGGAGGTTAGGGAGCAGTTCTTC. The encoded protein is CASRGGILEREVREQFF.

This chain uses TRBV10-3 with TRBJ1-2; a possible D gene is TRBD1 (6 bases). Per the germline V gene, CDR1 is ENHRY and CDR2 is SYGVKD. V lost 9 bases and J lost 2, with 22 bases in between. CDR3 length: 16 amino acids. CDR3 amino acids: CAINPHSDSVNYGYTF. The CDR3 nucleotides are TGTGCCATTAACCCCCACTCGGACAGTGTAAACTATGGCTACACCTTC.

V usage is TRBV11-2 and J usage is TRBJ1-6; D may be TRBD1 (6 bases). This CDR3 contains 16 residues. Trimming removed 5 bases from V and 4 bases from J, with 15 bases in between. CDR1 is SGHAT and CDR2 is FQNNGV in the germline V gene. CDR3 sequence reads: CASSLDREIYNSPLHF. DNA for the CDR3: TGTGCCAGCAGCCTGGACAGAGAAATTTATAATTCACCCCTCCACTTT.

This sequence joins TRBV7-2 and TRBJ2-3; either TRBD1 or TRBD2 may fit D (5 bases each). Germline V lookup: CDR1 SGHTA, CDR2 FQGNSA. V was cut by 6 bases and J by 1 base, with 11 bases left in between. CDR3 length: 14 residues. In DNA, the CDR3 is TGTGCCAGCAGTACAATGGGGGGCACAGATACGCAGTATTTT. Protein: CASSTMGGTDTQYF. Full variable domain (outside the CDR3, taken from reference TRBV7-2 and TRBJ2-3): GAGVSQSPSNKVTEKGKDVELRCDPISGHTALYWYRQSLGQGLEFLIYFQGNSAPDKSGLPSDRFSAERTGGSVSTLTIQRTQQEDSAVYLCASSTMGGTDTQYFGPGTRLTVL.

The CDR3 DNA reads as TGTGCCAGCAGTTTTTGGGAGGGGGCCGATAATTCACCCCTCCACTTT. Protein: CASSFWEGADNSPLHF. V gene TRBV28 combines with J gene TRBJ1-6, with 7 positions matching TRBD1. The J segment lost 5 bases and the V segment lost 3 bases, leaving 7 bases of the junction unmatched. Germline lookup yields CDR1 MDHEN and CDR2 SYDVKM. The CDR3 runs 16 residues.

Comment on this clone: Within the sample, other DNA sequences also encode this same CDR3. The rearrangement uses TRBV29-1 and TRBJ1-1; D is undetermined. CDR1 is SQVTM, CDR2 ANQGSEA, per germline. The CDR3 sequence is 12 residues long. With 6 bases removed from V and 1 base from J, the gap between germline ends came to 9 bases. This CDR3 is CSVVRQNTEAFF. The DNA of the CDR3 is TGCAGCGTCGTTCGTCAGAACACTGAAGCTTTCTTT.

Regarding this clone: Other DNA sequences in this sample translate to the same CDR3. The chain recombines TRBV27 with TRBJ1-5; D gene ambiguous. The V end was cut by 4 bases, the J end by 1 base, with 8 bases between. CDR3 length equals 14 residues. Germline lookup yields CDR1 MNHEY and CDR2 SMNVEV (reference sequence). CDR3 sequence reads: CASSSGWSNQPQHF. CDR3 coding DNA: TGTGCCAGCAGTTCGGGTTGGAGCAATCAGCCCCAGCATTTT.

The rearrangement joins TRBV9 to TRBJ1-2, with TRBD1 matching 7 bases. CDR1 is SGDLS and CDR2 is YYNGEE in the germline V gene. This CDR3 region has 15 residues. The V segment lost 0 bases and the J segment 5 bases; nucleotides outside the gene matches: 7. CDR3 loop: CASSVDQGGLYGYTF. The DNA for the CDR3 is TGTGCCAGCAGCGTAGACCAGGGGGGGTTGTATGGCTACACCTTC.

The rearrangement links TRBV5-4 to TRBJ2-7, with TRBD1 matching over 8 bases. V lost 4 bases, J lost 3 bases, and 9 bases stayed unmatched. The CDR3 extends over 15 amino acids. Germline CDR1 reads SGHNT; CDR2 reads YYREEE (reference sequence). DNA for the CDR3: TGTGCCAGCAGCGTAGGGACAGGCCTTAACTACGAGCAGTACTTC. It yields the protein CASSVGTGLNYEQYF.

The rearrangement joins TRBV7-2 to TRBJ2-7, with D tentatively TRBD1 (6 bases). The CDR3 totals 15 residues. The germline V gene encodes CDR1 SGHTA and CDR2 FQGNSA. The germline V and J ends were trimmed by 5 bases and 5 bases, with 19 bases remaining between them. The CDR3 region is CASSVPRGVWDEQYF. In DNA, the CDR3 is TGTGCCAGCAGCGTCCCCAGGGGCGTGTGGGACGAGCAGTACTTC.

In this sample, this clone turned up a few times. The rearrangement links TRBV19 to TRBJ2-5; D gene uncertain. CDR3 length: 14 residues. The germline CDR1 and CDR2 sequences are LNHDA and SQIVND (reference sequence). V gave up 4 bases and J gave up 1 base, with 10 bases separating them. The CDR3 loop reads CASSTTTAQETQYF. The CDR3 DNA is TGTGCCAGTAGTACAACCACAGCCCAAGAGACCCAGTACTTC.

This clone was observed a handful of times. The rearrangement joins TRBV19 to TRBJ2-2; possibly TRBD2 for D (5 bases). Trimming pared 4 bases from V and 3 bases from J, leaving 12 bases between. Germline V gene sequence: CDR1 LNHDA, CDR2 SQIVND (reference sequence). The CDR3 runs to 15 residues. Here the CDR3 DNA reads TGTGCCAGTAGTACTACGAAGGAGGACACCGGGGAGCTGTTTTTT. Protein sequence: CASSTTKEDTGELFF.

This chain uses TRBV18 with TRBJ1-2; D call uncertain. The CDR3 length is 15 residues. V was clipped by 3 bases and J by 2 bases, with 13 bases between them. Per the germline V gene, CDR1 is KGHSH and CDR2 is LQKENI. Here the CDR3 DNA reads TGTGCCAGCTCACCGGAGCTTGAGGGAAACTATGGCTACACCTTC. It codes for CASSPELEGNYGYTF.

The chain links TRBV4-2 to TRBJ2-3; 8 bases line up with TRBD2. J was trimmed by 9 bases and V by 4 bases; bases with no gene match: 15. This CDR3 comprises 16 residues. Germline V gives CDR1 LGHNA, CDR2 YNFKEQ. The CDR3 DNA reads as TGTGCCAGCAGCCGGTTGGCGGGGGGCGATAAAGGGACGCAGTATTTT. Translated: CASSRLAGGDKGTQYF.

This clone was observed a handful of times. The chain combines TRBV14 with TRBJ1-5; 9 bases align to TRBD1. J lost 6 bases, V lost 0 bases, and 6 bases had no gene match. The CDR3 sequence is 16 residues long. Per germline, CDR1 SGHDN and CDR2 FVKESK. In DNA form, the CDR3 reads TGTGCCAGCAGCCAAGATTGGGACAGGGAGTTTCAGCCCCAGCATTTT. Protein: CASSQDWDREFQPQHF.

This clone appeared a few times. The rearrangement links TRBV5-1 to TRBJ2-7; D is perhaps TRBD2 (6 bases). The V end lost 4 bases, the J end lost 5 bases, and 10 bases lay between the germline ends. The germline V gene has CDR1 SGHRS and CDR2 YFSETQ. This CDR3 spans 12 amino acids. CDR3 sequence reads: CASSLPGDEQYF. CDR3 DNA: TGCGCCAGCAGCCTGCCGGGGGACGAGCAGTACTTC. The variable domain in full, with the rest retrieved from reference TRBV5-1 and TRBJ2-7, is KAGVTQTPRYLIKTRGQQVTLSCSPISGHRSVSWYQQTPGQGLQFLFEYFSETQRNKGNFPGRFSGRQFSNSRSEMNVSTLELGDSALYLCASSLPGDEQYFGPGTRLTVT.

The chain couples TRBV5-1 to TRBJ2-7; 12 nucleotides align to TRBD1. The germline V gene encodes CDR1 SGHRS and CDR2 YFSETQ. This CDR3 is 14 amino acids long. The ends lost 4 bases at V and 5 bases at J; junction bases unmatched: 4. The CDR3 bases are TGCGCCAGCAGCCAAGGGACAGGGGGCGACGAGCAGTACTTC. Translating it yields CASSQGTGGDEQYF.

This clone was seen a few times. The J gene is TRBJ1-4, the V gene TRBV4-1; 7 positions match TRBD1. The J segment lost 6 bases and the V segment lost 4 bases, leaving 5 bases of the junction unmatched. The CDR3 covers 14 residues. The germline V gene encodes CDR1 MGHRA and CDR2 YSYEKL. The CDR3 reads CASSLRQGDEKLFF. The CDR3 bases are TGCGCCAGCAGCCTACGACAGGGAGATGAAAAACTGTTTTTT.

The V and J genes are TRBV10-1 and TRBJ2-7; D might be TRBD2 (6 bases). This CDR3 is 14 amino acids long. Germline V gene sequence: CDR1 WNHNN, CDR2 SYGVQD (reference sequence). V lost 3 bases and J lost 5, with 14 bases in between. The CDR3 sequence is CASSDLRRDHEQYF. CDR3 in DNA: TGCGCCAGCAGTGATCTTCGGAGGGACCACGAGCAGTACTTC.

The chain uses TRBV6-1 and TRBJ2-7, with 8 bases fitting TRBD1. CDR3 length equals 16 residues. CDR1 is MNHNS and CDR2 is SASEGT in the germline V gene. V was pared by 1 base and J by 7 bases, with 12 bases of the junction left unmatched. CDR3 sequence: CASSEGAGQGAKEQYF. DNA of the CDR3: TGTGCCAGCAGTGAAGGTGCAGGGCAGGGGGCGAAAGAGCAGTACTTC.

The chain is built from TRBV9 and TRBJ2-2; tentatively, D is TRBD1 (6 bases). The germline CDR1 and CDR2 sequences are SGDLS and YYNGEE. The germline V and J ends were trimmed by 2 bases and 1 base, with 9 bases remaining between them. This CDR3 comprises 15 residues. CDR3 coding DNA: TGTGCCAGCAGCGTTGCACAGGGGAACACCGGGGAGCTGTTTTTT. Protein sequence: CASSVAQGNTGELFF.

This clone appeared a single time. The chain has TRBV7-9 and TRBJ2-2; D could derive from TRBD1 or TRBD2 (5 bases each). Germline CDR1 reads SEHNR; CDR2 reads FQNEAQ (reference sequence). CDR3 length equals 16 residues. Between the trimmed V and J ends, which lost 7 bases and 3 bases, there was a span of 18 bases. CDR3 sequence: CASKGSWDGDTGELFF. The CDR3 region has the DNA TGTGCCAGCAAAGGAAGCTGGGACGGAGACACCGGGGAGCTGTTTTTT.